One and the same sample provided the 18 T cell receptor beta chains below, sequenced in a study of cytomegalovirus exposure and HLA in healthy donors. The PCR used 60 Vbeta and 13 Jbeta primers. TCRdb keeps only in-frame clones here, not all; method: immunoSEQ multiplex PCR. The profile shows over 85,000 clones, around 81% of them singletons. The sequenced sample consisted of PBMCs. Receptors were obtained from a man aged 40-55 years in good health and CMV-seropositive.

The chain has TRBV12-5 and TRBJ2-5; TRBD1 aligns across 9 bases. CDR3 length equals 14 residues. Trimming took 7 bases from V and 9 from J; bases not matched to a gene: 12. Germline assignment: CDR1 LGHNT and CDR2 FRNRAP. This CDR3 reads CASATDRGGEAQYF. In nucleotides, the CDR3 is TGTGCTAGTGCAACGGACAGGGGAGGGGAGGCCCAGTACTTC.

The rearrangement links TRBV5-1 to TRBJ2-7; TRBD2 agrees at 9 bases. The V gene end was trimmed by 7 bases and the J gene end by 6 bases; junction bases not matched to a gene: 14. The CDR3 consists of 15 residues. Germline assignment: CDR1 SGHRS and CDR2 YFSETQ. CDR3 in amino acids: CASSASGASPFEQYF. Written as DNA, the CDR3 is TGCGCCAGCTCGGCTAGCGGGGCCTCCCCATTCGAGCAGTACTTC.

The V gene is TRBV5-1, the J gene TRBJ1-3, with TRBD1 as a possible D gene (6 bases). Germline V gives CDR1 SGHRS, CDR2 YFSETQ. The length of the CDR3 is 15 residues. V lost 4 bases and J lost 1, with 12 bases in between. The CDR3, as DNA: TGCGCCAGCAGCGCACAGGGAATTTCTGGAAACACCATATATTTT. Translated, it gives CASSAQGISGNTIYF.

This sequence joins TRBV5-1 and TRBJ2-7, with 10 nucleotides matching TRBD1. The CDR3 has 15 residues. The ends lost 0 bases at V and 6 bases at J; junction bases unmatched: 6. Germline CDR1 is SGHRS and CDR2 is YFSETQ. The CDR3 coding sequence is TGCGCCAGCAGCTTGGTGGGACAGGGGCCTTCCGAGCAGTACTTC. It yields the protein CASSLVGQGPSEQYF.

The J gene is TRBJ2-7, the V gene TRBV19, with TRBD1 matching over 8 bases. V shed 6 bases, J shed 5 bases, and the junction held 18 bases outside the gene matches. Germline CDR1 reads LNHDA; CDR2 reads SQIVND (reference sequence). CDR3 length: 17 residues. The CDR3 loop is CASSLMWTGISVHEQYF. DNA for the CDR3: TGTGCCAGTAGCCTCATGTGGACAGGGATATCGGTCCACGAGCAGTACTTC.

The chain couples TRBV9 to TRBJ2-1; 7 nucleotides align to TRBD2. The junction had 8 bases not matched to a gene; V was cut back by 4 bases and J by 4 bases. This CDR3 has 15 residues. Germline CDR1 is SGDLS and CDR2 is YYNGEE. CDR3 protein: CASSLSREFYNEQFF. The DNA of the CDR3 is TGTGCCAGCAGCCTCTCGCGGGAGTTTTACAATGAGCAGTTCTTC.

This clone has just a few counts. The chain links TRBV6-5 to TRBJ2-1, with D possibly being TRBD2 (6 bases). V gave up 6 bases and J gave up 8 bases, with 11 bases separating them. The CDR3 extends over 12 amino acids. Germline CDR1 and CDR2: MNHEY and SVGAGI. The CDR3 loop is CASRKTRDEQFF. CDR3 nucleotides: TGTGCCAGCAGGAAGACTAGGGATGAGCAGTTCTTC.

The V call is TRBV19, the J call TRBJ2-3, with 9 nucleotides matching TRBD2. The V and J ends lost 3 bases and 2 bases, in that order; junction bases with no gene match: 3. The CDR3 sequence is 15 residues long. From germline, CDR1 is LNHDA and CDR2 SQIVND (reference sequence). The CDR3: CASSIGGGATDTQYF. The CDR3 DNA is TGTGCCAGTAGTATCGGCGGGGGGGCCACAGATACGCAGTATTTT.

The chain carries TRBV28 and TRBJ2-2, with D maybe TRBD2 (7 bases). Trimming stripped 5 bases from V and 8 bases from J, with 18 bases between. Per germline, CDR1 MDHEN and CDR2 SYDVKM. This CDR3 is 15 amino acids long. For the CDR3, the DNA is TGTGCCAGCAGTCCCATCGGCGGGGGCCAGGGGGAGCTGTTTTTT. This encodes CASSPIGGGQGELFF.

This clone has a single count. This chain uses TRBV6-5 with TRBJ2-1; TRBD1 matches 7 bases. Germline-derived CDR1 and CDR2 are MNHEY and SVGAGI. This CDR3 is built from 14 residues. The V and J ends lost 2 bases and 6 bases, in that order; junction bases with no gene match: 4. The CDR3 is CASSYRAGGNEQFF. The CDR3 DNA reads as TGTGCCAGCAGTTACAGGGCAGGGGGCAATGAGCAGTTCTTC.

CDR3 coding DNA: TGTGCCAGCAGCCGCGGGTTAAGGGCCTACAATGAGCAGTTCTTC. It yields the protein CASSRGLRAYNEQFF. This chain uses TRBV5-8 with TRBJ2-1, with D possibly being TRBD2 (5 bases). The CDR3 sequence is 15 residues long. CDR1 and CDR2 from the germline V gene are SGHTS and YDEGEE. The germline V and J ends were trimmed by 4 bases and 2 bases, with 13 bases remaining between them.

V and J are TRBV6-5 and TRBJ1-2; D not resolved. The CDR3 is 14 amino acids. In germline, CDR1 is MNHEY, CDR2 SVGAGI. V was trimmed by 5 bases and J by 4 bases, leaving 14 bases between them. CDR3 bases: TGTGCCAGCAGTCCCGAGGACTGGGGCTATGGCTACACCTTC. As protein: CASSPEDWGYGYTF.

In its sample, this clone was seen a few times. This chain joins TRBV6-1 and TRBJ1-3; the D gene is possibly TRBD1 (5 bases). Trimming took off 0 bases at V and 2 bases at J, with 11 bases between the two ends. This CDR3 spans 16 amino acids. Germline-derived CDR1 and CDR2 are MNHNS and SASEGT. CDR3 sequence reads: CASSEAPTVAGNTIYF. The CDR3 DNA sequence: TGTGCCAGCAGTGAAGCCCCGACAGTAGCTGGAAACACCATATATTTT.

The V gene is TRBV7-2, the J gene TRBJ2-3, with D perhaps matching TRBD2 (6 bases). Germline CDR1 is SGHTA and CDR2 is FQGNSA. Trimming left V 5 bases short and J 3 bases short, with 15 bases between. This CDR3 region has 15 residues. CDR3 sequence (DNA): TGTGCCAGCAGCGTGACTAGTAGTGGTACAGATACGCAGTATTTT. Translation: CASSVTSSGTDTQYF. The full variable domain, completed using reference TRBV7-2 and TRBJ2-3, is GAGVSQSPSNKVTEKGKDVELRCDPISGHTALYWYRQSLGQGLEFLIYFQGNSAPDKSGLPSDRFSAERTGGSVSTLTIQRTQQEDSAVYLCASSVTSSGTDTQYFGPGTRLTVL.

The chain combines TRBV7-2 with TRBJ1-5; D perhaps matches TRBD1 (5 bases). The CDR3 spans 14 residues. Germline V gene data show CDR1 as SGHTA and CDR2 as FQGNSA. V lost 5 bases and J 2 bases, leaving 10 bases between the germline ends. The CDR3 protein is CASSRPGGNQPQHF. CDR3 bases: TGTGCCAGCAGCCGCCCGGGGGGCAATCAGCCCCAGCATTTT.

The count of this clone is one. V is TRBV28 and J is TRBJ2-3, with D possibly TRBD2 on 6 matching bases. Germline values: CDR1 MDHEN, CDR2 SYDVKM. This CDR3 contains 11 residues. Trimming took off 9 bases at V and 5 bases at J, with 9 bases between the two ends. The CDR3 loop is CASGGGDTQYF. CDR3 sequence (DNA): TGTGCCAGTGGGGGAGGAGATACGCAGTATTTT. The full variable domain, completed using reference TRBV28 and TRBJ2-3, is DVKVTQSSRYLVKRTGEKVFLECVQDMDHENMFWYRQDPGLGLRLIYFSYDVKMKEKGDIPEGYSVSREKKERFSLILESASTNQTSMYLCASGGGDTQYFGPGTRLTVL.

This chain connects TRBV4-2 to TRBJ2-1; 9 bases are shared with TRBD1. V trimming: 4 bases; J trimming: 6 bases; junction bases outside the gene matches: 10. The CDR3 spans 16 residues. The germline V gene encodes CDR1 LGHNA and CDR2 YNFKEQ. CDR3 amino acids: CASSLRQGEAGNEQFF. As DNA, the CDR3 is TGTGCCAGCAGCCTTCGACAGGGGGAAGCGGGCAATGAGCAGTTCTTC.

The DNA for the CDR3 is TGTGCCAGCAGCTGGACAGGGCCCTACGAGCAGTACTTC. As protein: CASSWTGPYEQYF. The V call is TRBV5-8, the J call TRBJ2-7; 8 positions match TRBD1. V gave up 3 bases and J gave up 2 bases; unmatched junction bases: 1. This CDR3 contains 13 residues. Looked up from germline, CDR1 is SGHTS and CDR2 is YDEGEE.